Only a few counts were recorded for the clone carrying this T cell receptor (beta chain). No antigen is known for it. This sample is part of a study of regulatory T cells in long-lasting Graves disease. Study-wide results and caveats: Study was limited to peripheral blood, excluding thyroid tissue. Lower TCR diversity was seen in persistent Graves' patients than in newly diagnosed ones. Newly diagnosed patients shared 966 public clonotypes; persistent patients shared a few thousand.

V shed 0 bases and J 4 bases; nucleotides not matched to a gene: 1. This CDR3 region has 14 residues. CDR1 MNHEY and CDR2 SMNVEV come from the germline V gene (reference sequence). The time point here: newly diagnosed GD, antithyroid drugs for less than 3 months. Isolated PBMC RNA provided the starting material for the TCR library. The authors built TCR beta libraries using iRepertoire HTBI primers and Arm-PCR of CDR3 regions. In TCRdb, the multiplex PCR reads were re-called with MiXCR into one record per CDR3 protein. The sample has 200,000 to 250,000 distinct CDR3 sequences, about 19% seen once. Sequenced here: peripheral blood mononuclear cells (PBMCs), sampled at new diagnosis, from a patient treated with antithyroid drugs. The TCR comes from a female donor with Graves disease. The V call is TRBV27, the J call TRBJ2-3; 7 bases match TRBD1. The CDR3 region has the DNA TGTGCCAGCAGTTTATCCACAGGGGCAGATACGCAGTATTTT. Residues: CASSLSTGADTQYF.